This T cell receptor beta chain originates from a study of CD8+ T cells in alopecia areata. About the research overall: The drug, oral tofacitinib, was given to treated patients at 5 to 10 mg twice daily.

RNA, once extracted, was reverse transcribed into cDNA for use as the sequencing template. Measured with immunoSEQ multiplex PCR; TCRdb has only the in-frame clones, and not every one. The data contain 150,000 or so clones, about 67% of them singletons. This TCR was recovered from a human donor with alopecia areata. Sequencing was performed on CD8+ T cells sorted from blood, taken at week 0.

In nucleotides, the CDR3 is TGCAGCTTCCTTAGTCGGTCAATTAGGGACTACGAGCAGTACTTC. It encodes CSFLSRSIRDYEQYF. This rearrangement joins TRBV29-1 to TRBJ2-7; D uncertain. Deletions cut 8 bases from V and 3 bases from J, with 23 bases between. The CDR3 runs 15 residues. Germline V gene data show CDR1 as SQVTM and CDR2 as ANQGSEA.